Below, 31 T cell receptor beta chains from the same sample are listed, as sequenced in a study of siplizumab effects on memory and regulatory T cells. This table comes from immunoSEQ multiplex PCR, and its TCRdb copy is limited to in-frame clones, with some not included. The table has about 82,000 clones, around 90% seen once. Sequenced: Tregs sorted from blood. The origin of the receptors is a human donor in good health.

The gene calls are TRBV7-6 and TRBJ2-2; 7 nucleotides match TRBD1. Trimming took 4 bases from V and 7 from J; bases not matched to a gene: 6. Germline values: CDR1 SGHVS, CDR2 FNYEAQ. This CDR3 comprises 14 residues. CDR3 region: CASSSDRDSGELFF. The CDR3, as DNA: TGTGCCAGCAGCTCCGACAGGGACAGCGGGGAGCTGTTTTTT.

The V call is TRBV11-3, the J call TRBJ2-3; D remains ambiguous. V lost 5 bases, J lost 6 bases, and 12 bases lay in between. This CDR3 spans 13 amino acids. Germline values: CDR1 SGHNT, CDR2 YENEEA. DNA of the CDR3: TGTGCCAGCAGCGGTGGCTACTCGGATACGCAGTATTTT. This codes for CASSGGYSDTQYF.

The CDR3 here is CASSYLPGGPLTAFF. The CDR3 DNA reads TGTGCCAGCAGTTACCTCCCAGGGGGCCCCCTGACGGCTTTCTTT. This chain uses TRBV6-5 with TRBJ1-1; 8 nucleotides line up with TRBD1. The length of the CDR3 is 15 residues. The germline CDR1 and CDR2 sequences are MNHEY and SVGAGI. Unmatched junction bases numbered 13, after V lost 2 bases and J lost 11 bases.

The V and J genes are TRBV6-5 and TRBJ2-7, with 11 bases matching TRBD1. The V segment lost 6 bases and the J segment 9 bases; nucleotides outside the gene matches: 7. The germline V gene has CDR1 MNHEY and CDR2 SVGAGI. The CDR3 runs 13 residues. Here the CDR3 DNA reads TGTGCCAGCAGAGGACAGGGGGCTAGTCCGCAGTACTTC. This gives the protein CASRGQGASPQYF.

The rearrangement joins TRBV5-1 to TRBJ1-2; D uncertain. V was trimmed by 3 bases and J by 5 bases, leaving 5 bases between them. The CDR3 spans 11 residues. Germline values: CDR1 SGHRS, CDR2 YFSETQ. The CDR3 DNA reads TGCGCCAGCAGCTCCCAATATGGCTACACCTTC. Translation gives CASSSQYGYTF.

The chain is built from TRBV28 and TRBJ2-5; 9 nucleotides align to TRBD1. With V trimmed by 6 bases and J by 4 bases, 6 bases remained unmatched. The CDR3 has 14 amino acids. CDR1 and CDR2 (germline): MDHEN, SYDVKM. In DNA form, the CDR3 reads TGTGCCAGCAGAGGACAGGGGCGGGTAGAGACCCAGTACTTC. This encodes CASRGQGRVETQYF.

This clone appeared a single time. This chain connects TRBV28 to TRBJ2-5; D call uncertain. CDR3 length: 11 residues. V dropped 6 bases and J dropped 2 bases, with 4 bases sitting between them. From germline, CDR1 is MDHEN and CDR2 SYDVKM. The CDR3: CASRLQETQYF. The CDR3 DNA sequence: TGTGCCAGCAGGCTACAAGAGACCCAGTACTTC.

The chain joins TRBV9 to TRBJ2-5; 10 bases map to TRBD2. Per germline, CDR1 SGDLS and CDR2 YYNGEE. J gave up 5 bases and V 4 bases, and 11 bases lay outside the gene matches. The CDR3 is 16 residues long. The CDR3 coding sequence is TGTGCCAGCAGCCCCCCCGTACTAGCGGGGCGTGAGACCCAGTACTTC. The encoded protein is CASSPPVLAGRETQYF.

This chain joins TRBV29-1 and TRBJ2-1; 13 nucleotides agree with TRBD2. The CDR3 totals 15 residues. V was pared by 6 bases and J by 8 bases, with 10 bases of the junction left unmatched. CDR1 and CDR2 (germline): SQVTM, ANQGSEA. The CDR3 coding sequence is TGCAGCGTGCAGACTAGCGGGGGGCTGGGAGATGAGCAGTTCTTC. Translating it yields CSVQTSGGLGDEQFF.

V is TRBV27 and J is TRBJ2-7; a possible D gene is TRBD1 (7 bases). V dropped 5 bases and J dropped 4 bases, with 18 bases sitting between them. CDR1 MNHEY and CDR2 SMNVEV come from the germline V gene (reference sequence). There are 15 residues in the CDR3. The CDR3 loop reads CASSRQGRGPYEQYF. CDR3 nucleotide sequence: TGTGCCAGCAGTAGACAGGGCCGGGGGCCTTACGAGCAGTACTTC.

The chain is built from TRBV6-6 and TRBJ1-6; D unresolved. Trimming cost V 2 bases and J 8 bases, with 16 bases left between them. Looked up from germline, CDR1 is MNHNY and CDR2 is SVGAGI (reference sequence). The CDR3 extends over 16 amino acids. Here the CDR3 DNA reads TGTGCCAGCAGTTACGGCGGAGAAACTTCTCATTCACCCCTCCACTTT. It is translated as CASSYGGETSHSPLHF.

This chain connects TRBV9 to TRBJ2-2; D tentatively reads TRBD1 or TRBD2 (5 bases each). Germline V gene sequence: CDR1 SGDLS, CDR2 YYNGEE. Trimming removed 2 bases from V and 2 bases from J, with 13 bases in between. The CDR3 covers 16 residues. DNA for the CDR3: TGTGCCAGCAGCGTTCAGACCGGGGCCAACACCGGGGAGCTGTTTTTT. It encodes CASSVQTGANTGELFF.

The CDR3 DNA follows: TGTGCCAGCAGGGGGAGCGGATCCTACAATGAGCAGTTCTTC. It translates to CASRGSGSYNEQFF. V and J are TRBV27 and TRBJ2-1; D possibly corresponds to TRBD2 (5 bases). CDR1 is MNHEY, CDR2 SMNVEV, per germline (reference sequence). The CDR3 is 14 amino acids. The ends were cut back, 6 bases at V and 1 base at J, with 10 bases in the middle.

The V and J genes are TRBV5-6 and TRBJ1-5; D gene uncertain. Germline V lookup: CDR1 SGHDT, CDR2 YYEEEE. The CDR3 is made up of 14 amino acids. Trimming pared 1 base from V and 5 bases from J, leaving 10 bases between. The CDR3 protein is CASSLTGWDQPQHF. The CDR3 nucleotides read TGTGCCAGCAGCTTGACTGGGTGGGATCAGCCCCAGCATTTT.

The chain recombines TRBV6-5 with TRBJ2-2, with D possibly matching TRBD1 (5 bases). Germline CDR1 and CDR2: MNHEY and SVGAGI. V dropped 6 bases and J dropped 1 base, with 9 bases sitting between them. This CDR3 is built from 14 residues. CDR3 residues: CASRVQGNTGELFF. Here the CDR3 DNA reads TGTGCCAGCAGAGTCCAGGGGAACACCGGGGAGCTGTTTTTT.

This chain links TRBV25-1 with TRBJ1-2, with TRBD1 matching 8 bases. Trimming cost V 3 bases and J 2 bases; bases outside gene matches: 11. CDR3 size: 17 residues. Germline lookup yields CDR1 MGHDK and CDR2 SYGVNS. The CDR3 region is CASSESKMGQENYGYTF. CDR3 bases: TGTGCCAGCAGTGAGAGCAAGATGGGACAGGAGAACTATGGCTACACCTTC.

The chain recombines TRBV5-4 with TRBJ1-4; a possible D gene is TRBD1 (5 bases). There are 13 residues in the CDR3. Germline V CDR1 and CDR2: SGHNT, YYREEE (reference sequence). Trimming took 9 bases from V and 4 from J, leaving 13 bases between them. CDR3 in DNA: TGTGCCATGAAGACAGCTAATAATGAAAAACTGTTTTTT. Encoded protein: CAMKTANNEKLFF.

The chain recombines TRBV28 with TRBJ1-2, with 7 nucleotides matching TRBD1. Germline CDR1 MDHEN, CDR2 SYDVKM. Trimming took 4 bases from V and 7 from J; bases not matched to a gene: 6. The CDR3 is made up of 13 amino acids. CDR3 amino acids: CASSYRQGGGYTF. DNA of the CDR3: TGTGCCAGCAGTTACCGACAGGGAGGTGGCTACACCTTC.

The chain combines TRBV28 with TRBJ1-2; no firm D call. V was trimmed by 8 bases and J by 3 bases, leaving 13 bases between them. Germline V gene lookup returns CDR1 MDHEN and CDR2 SYDVKM. The CDR3 runs 13 residues. CDR3 coding DNA: TGTGCCAGCTGCTTGGTGACCCACTATGGCTACACCTTC. Its protein product is CASCLVTHYGYTF.

The chain employs TRBV7-3 and TRBJ2-1; D possibly corresponds to TRBD1 (7 bases). V was trimmed by 5 bases and J by 6 bases, leaving 14 bases between them. The CDR3 contains 14 residues. Per the germline V gene, CDR1 is SGHTA and CDR2 is FQGTGA. The CDR3: CASSLVQGGNEQFF. CDR3 coding DNA: TGTGCCAGCAGCCTGGTGCAGGGGGGCAATGAGCAGTTCTTC.

The chain couples TRBV7-9 to TRBJ1-2; TRBD1 might be the D (5 bases). CDR1 SEHNR and CDR2 FQNEAQ come from the germline V gene (reference sequence). This CDR3 has 15 residues. V lost 6 bases and J lost 0, with 14 bases in between. Here the CDR3 DNA reads TGTGCCAGCAGGGGGGTACAAGGGGCTAACTATGGCTACACCTTC. Encoded protein: CASRGVQGANYGYTF.

On this clone itself: Other DNA sequences in the same sample also yield this CDR3. V gene TRBV7-3 combines with J gene TRBJ1-1; D perhaps matches TRBD1 (5 bases). Germline loops: CDR1 SGHTA, CDR2 FQGTGA. V lost 0 bases, J lost 3 bases, and 5 bases lay in between. The CDR3 length is 13 residues. The chain's CDR3 is CASSLTGDTEAFF. CDR3 in DNA: TGTGCCAGCAGCTTAACGGGGGACACTGAAGCTTTCTTT.

The chain is built from TRBV5-6 and TRBJ2-7; 9 bases map to TRBD1. The CDR3 is 16 amino acids. V was clipped by 5 bases and J by 6 bases; unmatched bases: 15. CDR1 and CDR2 from the germline V gene are SGHDT and YYEEEE. The CDR3 DNA sequence: TGTGCCAGCAGGTTGAATCCGGGACAGGGTAGGCTCGAGCAGTACTTC. This sequence encodes CASRLNPGQGRLEQYF. The whole variable domain, remainder taken from reference TRBV5-6 and TRBJ2-7, is DAGVTQSPTHLIKTRGQQVTLRCSPKSGHDTVSWYQQALGQGPQFIFQYYEEEERQRGNFPDRFSGHQFPNYSSELNVNALLLGDSALYLCASRLNPGQGRLEQYFGPGTRLTVT.

The CDR3 DNA is TGTGCCAGCAGCTTAGCGCCAGGGATCGGGACAGATACGCAGTATTTT. This sequence encodes CASSLAPGIGTDTQYF. The gene calls are TRBV7-2 and TRBJ2-3, with D tentatively TRBD1 (5 bases). V lost 0 bases to trimming and J lost 3 bases, with 13 bases between them. CDR3 size: 16 residues. CDR1 and CDR2 (germline): SGHTA, FQGNSA.

CDR3 loop: CASSQTLGTGSTEAFF. CDR3 coding DNA: TGTGCCAGCAGCCAGACATTGGGGACAGGGAGCACTGAAGCTTTCTTT. The chain carries TRBV14 and TRBJ1-1, with 9 bases matching TRBD1. The germline CDR1 and CDR2 sequences are SGHDN and FVKESK. This CDR3 is 16 amino acids long. J gave up 4 bases and V 3 bases, and 9 bases lay outside the gene matches.

The chain carries TRBV11-3 and TRBJ1-1; 8 nucleotides line up with TRBD1. With 5 bases clipped from V and 6 bases from J, the junction kept 8 bases outside the gene matches. The germline CDR1 and CDR2 sequences are SGHNT and YENEEA. The CDR3 loop spans 14 amino acids. CDR3 in amino acids: CASSPETGAPEAFF. CDR3 nucleotide sequence: TGTGCCAGCAGCCCGGAGACAGGGGCCCCTGAAGCTTTCTTT.

V gene TRBV19 combines with J gene TRBJ2-5, with 7 bases that match TRBD1. The CDR3 sequence is 14 residues long. Germline V gene lookup returns CDR1 LNHDA and CDR2 SQIVND (reference sequence). V trimming: 8 bases; J trimming: 5 bases; junction bases outside the gene matches: 11. The CDR3 loop reads CASQAKGAVETQYF. The CDR3 nucleotides read TGTGCCAGTCAGGCGAAGGGGGCGGTGGAGACCCAGTACTTC.

V usage is TRBV7-3 and J usage is TRBJ2-6, with 10 bases matching TRBD2. The CDR3 extends over 17 amino acids. V gave up 5 bases and J gave up 0 bases; unmatched junction bases: 4. From germline, CDR1 is SGHTA and CDR2 FQGTGA. The CDR3 region is CASSLSGGHSGANVLTF. The CDR3 DNA follows: TGTGCCAGCAGCCTTAGCGGGGGGCACTCTGGGGCCAACGTCCTGACTTTC.

The chain is built from TRBV6-6 and TRBJ2-1; D might be TRBD1 or TRBD2, each matching 5 bases. The CDR3 consists of 14 residues. V was clipped by 5 bases and J by 2 bases, with 10 bases between them. Germline values: CDR1 MNHNY, CDR2 SVGAGI (reference sequence). The CDR3: CASSVRGAYNEQFF. CDR3 DNA: TGTGCCAGCAGTGTGAGGGGAGCCTACAATGAGCAGTTCTTC.

A few counts support this clone. V gene TRBV4-2 combines with J gene TRBJ1-2; TRBD1 aligns across 7 bases. Losses at the gene ends were 3 bases for V and 9 bases for J; bases not matched to a gene: 13. Germline loops: CDR1 LGHNA, CDR2 YNFKEQ. CDR3 size: 15 residues. The CDR3 protein is CASSQADRDSSRYTF. CDR3 DNA: TGTGCCAGCAGCCAGGCGGACCGGGACAGTAGCCGCTACACCTTC.

This sequence joins TRBV30 and TRBJ2-7; D not resolved. Germline V gene sequence: CDR1 GTSNPN, CDR2 SVGIG (reference sequence). Trimming left V 2 bases short and J 6 bases short, with 8 bases between. The CDR3 loop spans 11 amino acids. CDR3 nucleotides: TGTGCCTGGAGTCTATGGGGCGAGCAGTACTTC. This encodes CAWSLWGEQYF.